The 14 T cell receptor beta chains reported below all come from one sample, sequenced in a study of T-cell reconstitution after alpha-beta-depleted transplantation in children. Construction of the TCRbeta library involved unique molecular identifiers. TCRdb reprocessed the PCR reads via MiXCR and lists one record per CDR3 protein. This table has around 210,000 distinct CDR3 sequences, about 7% appearing once. This specimen was PBMCs, taken before TCRalphabeta/CD19-depleted stem cell transplant. The receptors were gathered from a boy younger than 10 with acute lymphoblastic leukemia, due to receive a stem cell transplant.

This clonotype was picked up many times. The chain is built from TRBV5-5 and TRBJ1-2, with D maybe TRBD1 (5 bases). This CDR3 has 15 amino acids. Germline V CDR1 and CDR2: SGHKS, YYEKEE (reference sequence). The V end lost 0 bases, the J end lost 6 bases, and 15 bases lay between the germline ends. CDR3 region: CASSLANPGNHGYTF. The CDR3 nucleotides are TGTGCCAGCAGCTTGGCCAACCCAGGGAATCATGGCTACACCTTC. Supplemented by reference TRBV5-5 and TRBJ1-2, the full variable domain reads DAGVTQSPTHLIKTRGQQVTLRCSPISGHKSVSWYQQVLGQGPQFIFQYYEKEERGRGNFPDRFSARQFPNYSSELNVNALLLGDSALYLCASSLANPGNHGYTFGSGTRLTVV.

The chain joins TRBV18 to TRBJ1-5, with 7 nucleotides matching TRBD1. The V gene end was trimmed by 3 bases and the J gene end by 5 bases; junction bases not matched to a gene: 4. Germline CDR1 reads KGHSH; CDR2 reads LQKENI. The length of the CDR3 is 14 residues. The CDR3 here is CASSPGQQDQPQHF. CDR3 nucleotides: TGTGCCAGCTCACCGGGACAGCAAGATCAGCCCCAGCATTTT.

J is TRBJ2-2 and V is TRBV5-1; D uncertain. Germline V CDR1 and CDR2: SGHRS, YFSETQ. V gave up 1 base and J gave up 7 bases, with 14 bases separating them. CDR3 size: 15 residues. CDR3 nucleotides: TGCGCCAGCAGCTTGCCCCTTGATTGGGGCGGGGAGCTGTTTTTT. Its translation is CASSLPLDWGGELFF.

This clonotype came up many times. The chain uses TRBV7-2 and TRBJ2-7; either TRBD1 or TRBD2 may supply D (6 bases each). The CDR3 loop spans 16 amino acids. Germline V gene lookup returns CDR1 SGHTA and CDR2 FQGNSA. The V gene lost 5 bases and the J gene lost 3 bases, with 20 bases spanning the gap. The CDR3 bases are TGTGCCAGCAGCGCTCTTCGGGGGCCCCTCGTCTACGAGCAGTACTTC. Translating gives CASSALRGPLVYEQYF.

This clonotype was detected many times. The chain recombines TRBV4-3 with TRBJ1-4, with 7 bases identical to TRBD1. The CDR3 spans 15 residues. V shed 3 bases and J 2 bases; nucleotides not matched to a gene: 3. CDR1 is LGHNA, CDR2 YSLEER, per germline. The CDR3 DNA reads TGCGCCAGCAGCCAGGGGACAGTGACTAATGAAAAACTGTTTTTT. Its protein is CASSQGTVTNEKLFF.

The gene calls are TRBV4-3 and TRBJ2-3; D unresolved. Looked up from germline, CDR1 is LGHNA and CDR2 is YSLEER. CDR3 length: 15 residues. Trimming removed 0 bases from V and 2 bases from J, with 9 bases in between. CDR3 sequence (DNA): TGCGCCAGCAGCCAAGATTCGGATACCACAGATACGCAGTATTTT. Translation: CASSQDSDTTDTQYF.

This clonotype was counted a few times. The V gene is TRBV29-1, the J gene TRBJ2-7; D is uncertain. The V end lost 0 bases, the J end lost 3 bases, and 6 bases lay between the germline ends. The CDR3 covers 12 residues. CDR1 is SQVTM and CDR2 is ANQGSEA in the germline V gene. The CDR3 reads CSVEDWHYEQYF. Here the CDR3 DNA reads TGCAGCGTTGAAGATTGGCACTACGAGCAGTACTTC.

This clonotype was observed a few times. The CDR3 DNA is TGTGCCAGCAGTTTCTCCCCGAGCGGCAGCTCCTACGAGCAGTACTTC. Translating it yields CASSFSPSGSSYEQYF. This chain connects TRBV28 to TRBJ2-7, with D perhaps matching TRBD2 (5 bases). This CDR3 is 16 amino acids long. Trimming shortened V by 3 bases and J by 0 bases, and 15 bases separated the two germline ends. The V gene's germline CDR1 is MDHEN and CDR2 SYDVKM.

This clonotype was seen ten or more times. The V and J genes are TRBV10-3 and TRBJ2-7; D might be TRBD2 (6 bases). Germline CDR1 and CDR2: ENHRY and SYGVKD. The V and J ends lost 4 bases and 3 bases respectively, with 13 bases between them. The length of the CDR3 is 14 residues. Written as DNA, the CDR3 is TGTGCCATCAGTGCTGCTAGCGAGGGCTACGAGCAGTACTTC. Translation gives CAISAASEGYEQYF.

This clonotype was recorded many times. The chain combines TRBV29-1 with TRBJ1-1; tentative D call: TRBD1 (5 bases). This CDR3 region has 13 residues. V lost 3 bases and J lost 5, with 13 bases in between. Germline V gene lookup returns CDR1 SQVTM and CDR2 ANQGSEA. The CDR3 bases are TGCAGCGTTGACCAGGGCGAGGTTACTGAAGCTTTCTTT. This translates into CSVDQGEVTEAFF. Looking up the rest from reference TRBV29-1 and TRBJ1-1 gives the full variable domain: SAVISQKPSRDICQRGTSLTIQCQVDSQVTMMFWYRQQPGQSLTLIATANQGSEATYESGFVIDKFPISRPNLTFSTLTVSNMSPEDSSIYLCSVDQGEVTEAFFGQGTRLTVV.

This clonotype was observed many times. V is TRBV7-8 and J is TRBJ2-7, with a tentative D call TRBD1 (5 bases). Germline V lookup: CDR1 SGHVS, CDR2 FQNEAQ. The V and J ends lost 2 bases and 3 bases respectively, with 8 bases between them. The CDR3 has 13 residues. In DNA, the CDR3 is TGTGCCAGCAGCTTATGGCAGGGCTACGAGCAGTACTTC. Encoded protein: CASSLWQGYEQYF.

This clonotype was seen ten or more times. The chain couples TRBV7-2 to TRBJ1-2; D not resolved. With 5 bases removed from V and 1 base from J, the gap between germline ends came to 11 bases. There are 14 residues in the CDR3. Germline lookup yields CDR1 SGHTA and CDR2 FQGNSA. The CDR3 DNA reads TGTGCCAGCAGCGAGCGCGGGGATAACTATGGCTACACCTTC. Protein product: CASSERGDNYGYTF.

This clonotype was observed a few times. In nucleotides, the CDR3 is TGTGCCAGCAGCTCCTCAACTAGCGGGGGGCCTGGCTACGAGCAGTACTTC. It translates to CASSSSTSGGPGYEQYF. The V and J genes are TRBV7-8 and TRBJ2-7; TRBD2 aligns across 12 bases. Germline CDR1 SGHVS, CDR2 FQNEAQ. V shed 4 bases and J 3 bases; nucleotides not matched to a gene: 10. The CDR3 contains 17 residues.

This clonotype was observed a few times. The chain carries TRBV28 and TRBJ2-3, with a possible D match to TRBD2 (6 bases). The CDR3 is 15 residues long. Looked up from germline, CDR1 is MDHEN and CDR2 is SYDVKM. Trimming took 6 bases from V and 0 from J, leaving 13 bases between them. CDR3 residues: CASSWGDGSTDTQYF. As DNA, the CDR3 is TGTGCCAGCAGCTGGGGGGACGGGAGCACAGATACGCAGTATTTT.